Listed here are 8 T cell receptor beta chains from one sample, sequenced in a study of beta chain features in type 1 diabetes. Expressed TCRB transcripts were sequenced after all isolated RNA was converted to cDNA. The table came from immunoSEQ multiplex PCR; TCRdb's copy has only in-frame clones and leaves some out. The top ten clones hold over 0.6% of a sample with 130,000 or so clones, roughly 10% of them seen once. These receptors have no known antigen. Overall study results and limits: Type 1 diabetes patients had moderately but significantly shorter TCRB CDR3s in all four CD4+ subsets.

Sequencing was done on a sample of central memory CD4+ T cells from blood. Receptors were obtained from a man aged 30 to 39 with type 1 diabetes.

The chain links TRBV6-5 to TRBJ2-1, with a weak D call TRBD1 (5 bases). V dropped 6 bases and J dropped 5 bases, with 17 bases sitting between them. The CDR3 covers 15 residues. CDR1 is MNHEY and CDR2 is SVGAGI in the germline V gene. The CDR3, as DNA: TGTGCCAGCAGGGCCCGGGCGACAGATAACAATGAGCAGTTCTTC. This codes for CASRARATDNNEQFF.

The chain is built from TRBV4-3 and TRBJ1-3; D is undetermined. This CDR3 has 15 amino acids. CDR1 and CDR2 from the germline V gene are LGHNA and YSLEER. V was trimmed by 1 base and J by 2 bases, leaving 9 bases between them. The CDR3 DNA follows: TGCGCCAGCAGCCAAGTTCTAGGAACTGGAAACACCATATATTTT. Its translation: CASSQVLGTGNTIYF.

This clone occurred a few times. This chain connects TRBV29-1 to TRBJ2-4, with TRBD1 as a possible D gene (6 bases). Germline V gives CDR1 SQVTM, CDR2 ANQGSEA. This CDR3 contains 14 residues. Trimming stripped 6 bases from V and 3 bases from J, with 15 bases between. The CDR3, as DNA: TGCAGCGTGCTGACCCTCAGGGGCAAAAACATTCAGTACTTC. Translated: CSVLTLRGKNIQYF.

V usage is TRBV7-6 and J usage is TRBJ2-1; 11 bases map to TRBD1. The trim removed 2 bases at V and 9 bases at J, leaving 9 bases unmatched. The germline CDR1 and CDR2 sequences are SGHVS and FNYEAQ. The CDR3 length is 16 residues. The CDR3 sequence: CASSLTPGQGGSEQFF. CDR3 sequence (DNA): TGTGCCAGCAGCTTAACTCCGGGACAGGGGGGAAGTGAGCAGTTCTTC.

This clone was counted at least ten times. The chain carries TRBV2 and TRBJ1-3; 8 bases align to TRBD1. The CDR3 sequence is 12 residues long. The V gene end was trimmed by 4 bases and the J gene end by 7 bases; junction bases not matched to a gene: 0. Germline V CDR1 and CDR2: SNHLY, FYNNEI. The CDR3 sequence: CASSGQGNTIYF. As DNA, the CDR3 is TGTGCCAGCAGTGGACAGGGGAACACCATATATTTT.

This clone has just a few counts. The V call is TRBV27, the J call TRBJ2-6; possible D gene TRBD1, 5 bases. The CDR3 covers 14 residues. In germline, CDR1 is MNHEY, CDR2 SMNVEV (reference sequence). V dropped 4 bases and J dropped 6 bases, with 10 bases sitting between them. The CDR3, as DNA: TGTGCCAGCAGTTCCTGGGGCGTGGCCAACGTCCTGACTTTC. This translates into CASSSWGVANVLTF.

J is TRBJ1-5 and V is TRBV6-5, with 9 bases aligning to TRBD1. Germline V gene lookup returns CDR1 MNHEY and CDR2 SVGAGI. This CDR3 has 15 amino acids. V trimming: 2 bases; J trimming: 7 bases; junction bases outside the gene matches: 6. Here the CDR3 reads CASSYTGQGMQPQHF. For the CDR3, the DNA is TGTGCCAGCAGTTACACCGGACAGGGGATGCAGCCCCAGCATTTT.

The V call is TRBV5-1, the J call TRBJ1-6; 7 bases map to TRBD1. Germline CDR1 SGHRS, CDR2 YFSETQ. The V gene end was trimmed by 1 base and the J gene end by 6 bases; junction bases not matched to a gene: 7. This CDR3 spans 16 amino acids. CDR3 sequence (DNA): TGCGCCAGCAGCTTGATTGGGGGACAGACTAATTCACCCCTCCACTTT. Protein: CASSLIGGQTNSPLHF.